This T cell receptor beta chain was identified during a study of regulatory T cells in long-lasting Graves disease. Overall study: With positive TSH receptor antibodies and over 5 years of antithyroid drugs, Graves' disease was considered persistent.

With iRepertoire HTBI primers and Arm-PCR of CDR3 regions, TCR beta libraries were built. TCRdb re-analysed the multiplex PCR reads in MiXCR, keeping a single row per CDR3 protein. The sample has fewer than 450,000 distinct CDR3 sequences, 20% to 25% seen once. The time point is: persistent/refractory GD, antithyroid drugs over 5 years with positive TRAb. The TCR library was made from RNA that had been extracted from PBMCs in TRIzol. The material sequenced was peripheral blood mononuclear cells (PBMCs), taken when the disease was refractory, from a patient treated with antithyroid drugs. This clonotype was obtained from a female donor with Graves disease.

The CDR3: CASSMQGLHEQYF. CDR3 in DNA: TGTGCCAGTAGTATGCAGGGTCTCCACGAGCAGTACTTC. The chain combines TRBV19 with TRBJ2-7; the D gene is possibly TRBD1 (5 bases). V dropped 3 bases and J dropped 5 bases, with 11 bases sitting between them. The CDR3 is 13 residues long. Per the germline V gene, CDR1 is LNHDA and CDR2 is SQIVND (reference sequence).